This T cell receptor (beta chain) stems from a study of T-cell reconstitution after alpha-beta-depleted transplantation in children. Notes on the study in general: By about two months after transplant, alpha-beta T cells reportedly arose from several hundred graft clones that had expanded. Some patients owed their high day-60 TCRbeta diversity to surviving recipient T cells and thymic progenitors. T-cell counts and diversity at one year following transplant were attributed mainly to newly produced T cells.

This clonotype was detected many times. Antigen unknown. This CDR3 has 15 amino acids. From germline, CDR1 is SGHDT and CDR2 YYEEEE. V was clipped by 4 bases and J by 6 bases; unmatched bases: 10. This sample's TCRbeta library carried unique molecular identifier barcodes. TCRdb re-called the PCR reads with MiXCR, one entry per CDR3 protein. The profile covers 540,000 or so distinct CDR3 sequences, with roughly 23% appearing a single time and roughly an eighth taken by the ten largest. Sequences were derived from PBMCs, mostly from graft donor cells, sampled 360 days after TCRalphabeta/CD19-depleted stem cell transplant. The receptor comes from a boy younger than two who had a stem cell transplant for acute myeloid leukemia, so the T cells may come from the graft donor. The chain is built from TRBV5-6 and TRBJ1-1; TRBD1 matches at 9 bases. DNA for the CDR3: TGTGCCAGCAGCCCCGGGACAGGGAAATACTCTGAAGCTTTCTTT. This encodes CASSPGTGKYSEAFF.